Each of the 26 T cell receptor beta chains below was sequenced from the same sample in a study of T cell changes during pregnancy in multiple sclerosis. Repertoires were generated with immunoSEQ multiplex PCR, while TCRdb's copy carries only in-frame clones and drops some. This table has about 69,000 clones, roughly 93% appearing once. This material consisted of peripheral blood, taken in the third trimester of pregnancy. The receptors were sampled from a female donor with multiple sclerosis, enrolled in a pregnancy study.

This sequence joins TRBV6-5 and TRBJ2-7; TRBD1 matches 10 bases. V shed 10 bases and J 7 bases; nucleotides not matched to a gene: 7. CDR1 and CDR2 (germline): MNHEY, SVGAGI. The CDR3 is 12 amino acids. The CDR3 protein is CATRQGAREQYF. CDR3 DNA: TGTGCCACCCGACAGGGGGCGAGGGAGCAGTACTTC.

The gene calls are TRBV5-6 and TRBJ2-1, with 7 bases fitting TRBD2. Trimming at V came to 5 bases and at J to 8 bases, leaving 10 bases not matched to a gene. The CDR3 extends over 14 amino acids. Per the germline V gene, CDR1 is SGHDT and CDR2 is YYEEEE. The CDR3 nucleotides are TGTGCCAGCAGGGGTACTAGCGACTTCTATGAGCAGTTCTTC. Translating it yields CASRGTSDFYEQFF.

This sequence joins TRBV6-6 and TRBJ1-2; unclear D gene. The CDR3 has 13 residues. Between the trimmed V and J ends, which lost 6 bases and 0 bases, there was a span of 8 bases. Germline V gene data show CDR1 as MNHNY and CDR2 as SVGAGI (reference sequence). The CDR3 DNA reads TGTGCCAGCAGGCTCGACACTAACTATGGCTACACCTTC. This codes for CASRLDTNYGYTF.

The CDR3 DNA reads as TGTGCCAGCAGTTGGACAGGGCCGACTCCCTCCTATGGCTACACCTTC. The encoded protein is CASSWTGPTPSYGYTF. This chain links TRBV2 with TRBJ1-2; 8 positions match TRBD1. Germline assignment: CDR1 SNHLY and CDR2 FYNNEI. CDR3 length: 16 amino acids. J was trimmed by 4 bases and V by 5 bases; bases with no gene match: 12. Variable domain in full (rest from reference TRBV2 and TRBJ1-2): EPEVTQTPSHQVTQMGQEVILRCVPISNHLYFYWYRQILGQKVEFLVSFYNNEISEKSEIFDDQFSVERPDGSNFTLKIRSTKLEDSAMYFCASSWTGPTPSYGYTFGSGTRLTVV.

V is TRBV4-3 and J is TRBJ1-2; D might be TRBD1 (6 bases). Trimming took 2 bases from V and 4 from J, leaving 11 bases between them. This CDR3 spans 14 amino acids. Germline CDR1 LGHNA, CDR2 YSLEER. CDR3 in amino acids: CASSQSDRIYGYTF. CDR3 nucleotides: TGCGCCAGCAGCCAAAGCGACAGGATCTATGGCTACACCTTC.

The chain has TRBV7-2 and TRBJ1-1; D is possibly TRBD1 (6 bases). The CDR3 spans 15 residues. Trimming removed 5 bases at V and 7 bases at J, with 20 bases between. The germline CDR1 and CDR2 sequences are SGHTA and FQGNSA. Here the CDR3 DNA reads TGTGCCAGCAGCCCTAAGGCAGGGGAAGGAAGTGAAGCTTTCTTT. It is translated as CASSPKAGEGSEAFF.

The gene calls are TRBV28 and TRBJ1-2; D might be TRBD1 (6 bases). The germline V gene encodes CDR1 MDHEN and CDR2 SYDVKM. This CDR3 is 16 amino acids long. Trimming took 3 bases from V and 5 from J, leaving 19 bases between them. The CDR3 coding sequence is TGTGCCAGCAGTTTCGGGACATTTAGGGCCGGTTATGGCTACACCTTC. Translated: CASSFGTFRAGYGYTF.

The chain couples TRBV9 to TRBJ1-1, with D unclear. Trimming left V 6 bases short and J 4 bases short, with 13 bases between. Germline V gene sequence: CDR1 SGDLS, CDR2 YYNGEE. This CDR3 has 13 amino acids. CDR3 nucleotides: TGTGCCAGCAACCCAATCCCGGGCACTGAAGCTTTCTTT. It codes for CASNPIPGTEAFF.

This clone has just a few counts. The CDR3 DNA reads TGTGCCTGGGGCGGGACAGCTGAAGCTTTCTTT. Protein: CAWGGTAEAFF. The chain joins TRBV30 to TRBJ1-1; TRBD1 matches 7 bases. Germline CDR1 reads GTSNPN; CDR2 reads SVGIG (reference sequence). V shed 5 bases, J shed 6 bases, and the junction held 3 bases outside the gene matches. The CDR3 consists of 11 residues.

The genes are TRBV25-1 and TRBJ1-4, with TRBD1 matching over 9 bases. This CDR3 spans 15 amino acids. J lost 5 bases, V lost 4 bases, and 5 bases had no gene match. CDR1 and CDR2 from the germline V gene are MGHDK and SYGVNS. In DNA form, the CDR3 reads TGTGCCAGCAGTGTTTCCGGGACAGGGAATGAAAAACTGTTTTTT. It specifies CASSVSGTGNEKLFF. The full variable domain, in which reference TRBV25-1 and TRBJ1-4 provide the parts outside the CDR3, is EADIYQTPRYLVIGTGKKITLECSQTMGHDKMYWYQQDPGMELHLIHYSYGVNSTEKGDLSSESTVSRIRTEHFPLTLESARPSHTSQYLCASSVSGTGNEKLFFGSGTQLSVL.

This chain joins TRBV29-1 and TRBJ2-5; TRBD1 aligns across 8 bases. The CDR3 covers 13 residues. CDR1 is SQVTM and CDR2 is ANQGSEA in the germline V gene. V lost 4 bases to trimming and J lost 4 bases; unmatched junction nucleotides: 5. DNA for the CDR3: TGCAGCGTTGTTCGTACAGGGGGAGAGACCCAGTACTTC. Encoded protein: CSVVRTGGETQYF.

As DNA, the CDR3 is TGTGCCACCAGCGCTTACAGGGGGAACTATGGCTACACCTTC. It specifies CATSAYRGNYGYTF. This chain uses TRBV15 with TRBJ1-2; 8 nucleotides match TRBD1. There are 14 residues in the CDR3. The germline CDR1 and CDR2 sequences are LNHNV and YYDKDF (reference sequence). Losses at the gene ends were 5 bases for V and 2 bases for J; bases not matched to a gene: 4.

This chain joins TRBV18 and TRBJ2-1, with 7 nucleotides matching TRBD2. From germline, CDR1 is KGHSH and CDR2 LQKENI. The junction had 6 bases not matched to a gene; V was cut back by 0 bases and J by 4 bases. The CDR3 consists of 16 residues. The CDR3 sequence: CASSPPRLAAYNEQFF. The CDR3, as DNA: TGTGCCAGCTCACCACCGCGTCTAGCGGCGTACAATGAGCAGTTCTTC.

The chain uses TRBV14 and TRBJ2-7; D unresolved. Germline V gene lookup returns CDR1 SGHDN and CDR2 FVKESK. The ends were cut back, 0 bases at V and 0 bases at J, with 24 bases in the middle. CDR3 size: 20 residues. CDR3 region: CASSQDDLVWQALISYEQYF. CDR3 sequence (DNA): TGTGCCAGCAGCCAAGATGATCTCGTTTGGCAGGCCTTAATCTCCTACGAGCAGTACTTC. Complete variable domain (other parts from reference TRBV14 and TRBJ2-7): EAGVTQFPSHSVIEKGQTVTLRCDPISGHDNLYWYRRVMGKEIKFLLHFVKESKQDESGMPNNRFLAERTGGTYSTLKVQPAELEDSGVYFCASSQDDLVWQALISYEQYFGPGTRLTVT.

The chain is built from TRBV5-1 and TRBJ1-1; 11 bases fit TRBD1. In germline, CDR1 is SGHRS, CDR2 YFSETQ. CDR3 size: 13 residues. Trimming took 4 bases from V and 4 from J; bases not matched to a gene: 0. CDR3: CASSGTGGTEAFF. The CDR3 region has the DNA TGCGCCAGCAGCGGGACAGGGGGCACTGAAGCTTTCTTT.

This chain links TRBV10-3 with TRBJ1-2; D is undetermined. Germline-derived CDR1 and CDR2 are ENHRY and SYGVKD. The V end lost 10 bases, the J end lost 0 bases, and 15 bases lay between the germline ends. There are 14 residues in the CDR3. The CDR3 reads CATSLLETNYGYTF. The CDR3 nucleotides read TGTGCCACCTCCTTGTTGGAGACTAACTATGGCTACACCTTC.

The chain carries TRBV2 and TRBJ1-4; D might be TRBD1 (6 bases). Germline CDR1 SNHLY, CDR2 FYNNEI. Deletions cut 8 bases from V and 11 bases from J, with 21 bases between. The CDR3 is 14 residues long. The CDR3 protein is CASSRGGLLDKLFF. The CDR3, as DNA: TGTGCCAGCTCGCGCGGGGGGCTCCTAGATAAACTGTTTTTT.

V gene TRBV6-6 combines with J gene TRBJ2-3, with 9 positions matching TRBD1. Germline V gene lookup returns CDR1 MNHNY and CDR2 SVGAGI (reference sequence). The CDR3 has 16 residues. The V gene end was trimmed by 6 bases and the J gene end by 3 bases; junction bases not matched to a gene: 10. The CDR3 nucleotides read TGTGCCAGCAGCCTCGGACAGGGGATTAGGACAGATACGCAGTATTTT. Its translation is CASSLGQGIRTDTQYF.

This chain joins TRBV20-1 and TRBJ1-1; possible D gene TRBD1, 6 bases. The CDR3 is 11 amino acids. The germline CDR1 and CDR2 sequences are DFQATT and SNEGSKA (reference sequence). V lost 7 bases, J lost 5 bases, and 11 bases lay in between. The CDR3 DNA sequence: TGCAGTGTAAGGGGGAGAACTGAAGCTTTCTTT. As protein: CSVRGRTEAFF.

This CDR3 reads CASSATTGRGNTIYF. In nucleotides, the CDR3 is TGCGCCAGCAGCGCCACGACAGGGCGAGGAAACACCATATATTTT. The chain recombines TRBV5-1 with TRBJ1-3; TRBD1 aligns across 7 bases. The germline CDR1 and CDR2 sequences are SGHRS and YFSETQ. The CDR3 runs 15 residues. The J segment lost 4 bases and the V segment lost 4 bases, leaving 8 bases of the junction unmatched.

The chain combines TRBV7-2 with TRBJ2-1; perhaps TRBD1 as D (6 bases). CDR1 and CDR2 (germline): SGHTA, FQGNSA. The CDR3 extends over 16 amino acids. Trimming stripped 5 bases from V and 6 bases from J, with 20 bases between. CDR3: CASSARRGQGANEQFF. CDR3 coding DNA: TGTGCCAGCAGCGCCCGCAGGGGTCAGGGTGCCAATGAGCAGTTCTTC.

This sequence joins TRBV7-9 and TRBJ1-1, with no clear D. V gave up 5 bases and J gave up 0 bases, with 10 bases separating them. Looked up from germline, CDR1 is SEHNR and CDR2 is FQNEAQ (reference sequence). This CDR3 region has 14 residues. CDR3 residues: CASSVTNLNTEAFF. The CDR3 nucleotides are TGTGCCAGCAGCGTAACAAATCTGAACACTGAAGCTTTCTTT.

This sequence joins TRBV30 and TRBJ1-4, with 9 bases matching TRBD1. CDR1 GTSNPN and CDR2 SVGIG come from the germline V gene (reference sequence). The length of the CDR3 is 14 residues. V dropped 7 bases and J dropped 4; count of bases not matched to a gene: 7. The CDR3 DNA reads as TGTGCCTTCCACAGGGGGCGGTTTAATGAAAAACTGTTTTTT. Amino acids: CAFHRGRFNEKLFF. The variable domain in full, completed from reference TRBV30 and TRBJ1-4, reads SQTIHQWPATLVQPVGSPLSLECTVEGTSNPNLYWYRQAAGRGLQLLFYSVGIGQISSEVPQNLSASRPQDRQFILSSKKLLLSDSGFYLCAFHRGRFNEKLFFGSGTQLSVL.

The rearrangement joins TRBV6-4 to TRBJ2-3; possibly TRBD2 for D (6 bases). The ends were cut back, 6 bases at V and 0 bases at J, with 10 bases in the middle. The germline CDR1 and CDR2 sequences are MRHNA and SNTAGT. The CDR3 extends over 14 amino acids. The DNA of the CDR3 is TGTGCCAGCAGCCAGGGACTTAGCACAGATACGCAGTATTTT. Protein: CASSQGLSTDTQYF.

The gene calls are TRBV7-9 and TRBJ1-3; TRBD1 matches 7 bases. The length of the CDR3 is 18 residues. CDR1 and CDR2 from the germline V gene are SEHNR and FQNEAQ (reference sequence). The V segment lost 3 bases and the J segment 2 bases; nucleotides outside the gene matches: 13. CDR3 region: CASSLLKRGLKPGNTIYF. The CDR3, as DNA: TGTGCCAGCAGCTTGCTGAAAAGGGGGCTCAAACCTGGAAACACCATATATTTT.

This chain connects TRBV5-5 to TRBJ1-5; D is unresolved. The CDR3 has 14 residues. The V end lost 1 base, the J end lost 0 bases, and 5 bases lay between the germline ends. The germline CDR1 and CDR2 sequences are SGHKS and YYEKEE (reference sequence). This CDR3 is CASSLSGSNQPQHF. The CDR3 nucleotides read TGTGCCAGCAGCTTGAGCGGTAGCAATCAGCCCCAGCATTTT.